The clone carrying this TCR beta chain appeared many times. Its matching antigen is unknown. This entry is derived from a study of early T cells in non-severe SARS-CoV-2 infection. Study overall: Bulk RNA taken from unsorted whole blood was sequenced, leaving chains unpaired.

CDR3 length: 14 amino acids. The trim removed 6 bases at V and 2 bases at J, leaving 4 bases unmatched. Germline CDR1 and CDR2: SGHRS and YFSETQ. Study results and caveats: Anti-spike CD8 responses were favored in VDJdb matching, and private and CD4 specificities were missed.

Individually, cDNA molecules had unique molecular identifiers attached to them. In TCRdb, the 5' RACE reads were re-called with MiXCR into one record per CDR3 protein. The sample has some 40,000 distinct CDR3 sequences; 3.5% to 5% are singletons. The chain recombines TRBV5-1 with TRBJ2-3, with 9 bases identical to TRBD2. Input material: whole blood. The receptor was derived from an adult who was a healthcare worker with PCR-confirmed SARS-CoV-2 infection or an uninfected control (not recorded which). CDR3 loop: CASTSGAHTDTQYF. In DNA form, the CDR3 reads TGCGCCAGCACTAGCGGGGCCCACACAGATACGCAGTATTTT.